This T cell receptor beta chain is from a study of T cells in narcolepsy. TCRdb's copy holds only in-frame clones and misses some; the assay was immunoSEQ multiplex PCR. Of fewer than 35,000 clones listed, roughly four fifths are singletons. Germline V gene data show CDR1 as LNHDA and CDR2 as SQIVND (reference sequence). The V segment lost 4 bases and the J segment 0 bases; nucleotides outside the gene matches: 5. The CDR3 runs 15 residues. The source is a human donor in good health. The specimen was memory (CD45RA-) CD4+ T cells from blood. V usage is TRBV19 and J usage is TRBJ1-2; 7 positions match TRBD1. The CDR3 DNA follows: TGTGCCAGTAGTACCCCAGGGACAGCTAACTATGGCTACACCTTC. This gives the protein CASSTPGTANYGYTF.